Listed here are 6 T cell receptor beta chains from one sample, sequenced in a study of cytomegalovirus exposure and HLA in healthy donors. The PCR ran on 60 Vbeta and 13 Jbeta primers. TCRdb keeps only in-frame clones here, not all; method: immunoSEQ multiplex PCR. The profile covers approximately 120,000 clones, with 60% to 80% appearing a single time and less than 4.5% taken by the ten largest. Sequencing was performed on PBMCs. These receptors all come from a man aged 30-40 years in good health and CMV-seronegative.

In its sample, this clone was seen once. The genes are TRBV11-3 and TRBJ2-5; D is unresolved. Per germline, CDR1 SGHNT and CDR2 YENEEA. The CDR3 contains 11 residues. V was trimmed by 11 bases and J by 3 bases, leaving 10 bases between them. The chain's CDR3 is CASRKKETQYF. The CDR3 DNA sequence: TGTGCCTCTAGGAAGAAAGAGACCCAGTACTTC.

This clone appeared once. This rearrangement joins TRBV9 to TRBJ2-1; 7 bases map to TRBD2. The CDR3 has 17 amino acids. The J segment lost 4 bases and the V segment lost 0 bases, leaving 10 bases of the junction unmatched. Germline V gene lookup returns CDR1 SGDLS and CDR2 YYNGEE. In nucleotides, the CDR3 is TGTGCCAGCAGCGTAGCCCTCGGGGGGTTATCTTACAATGAGCAGTTCTTC. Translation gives CASSVALGGLSYNEQFF.

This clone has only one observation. CDR3 DNA sequence: TGTGCCAGCAGCCCGTGGGGGACTAGCAAGTACGAGCAGTACTTC. It specifies CASSPWGTSKYEQYF. The chain recombines TRBV11-2 with TRBJ2-7, with TRBD2 matching over 9 bases. Germline V gene data show CDR1 as SGHAT and CDR2 as FQNNGV. V dropped 5 bases and J dropped 4; count of bases not matched to a gene: 9. CDR3 length: 15 amino acids. Full variable domain (outside the CDR3, taken from reference TRBV11-2 and TRBJ2-7): EAGVAQSPRYKIIEKRQSVAFWCNPISGHATLYWYQQILGQGPKLLIQFQNNGVVDDSQLPKDRFSAERLKGVDSTLKIQPAKLEDSAVYLCASSPWGTSKYEQYFGPGTRLTVT.

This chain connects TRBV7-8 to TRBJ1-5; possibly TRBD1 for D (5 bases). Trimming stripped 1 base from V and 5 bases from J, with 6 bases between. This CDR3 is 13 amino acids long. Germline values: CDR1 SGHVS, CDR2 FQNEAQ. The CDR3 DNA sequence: TGTGCCAGCAGCTTAGGGGGGGATCAGCCCCAGCATTTT. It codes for CASSLGGDQPQHF.

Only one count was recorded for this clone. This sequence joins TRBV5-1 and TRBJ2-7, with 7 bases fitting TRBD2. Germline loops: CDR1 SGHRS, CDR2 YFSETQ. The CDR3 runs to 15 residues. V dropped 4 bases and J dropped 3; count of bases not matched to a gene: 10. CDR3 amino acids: CASSGPSAGNYEQYF. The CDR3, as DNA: TGCGCCAGCAGCGGCCCCTCAGCGGGGAACTACGAGCAGTACTTC. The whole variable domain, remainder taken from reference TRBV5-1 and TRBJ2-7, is KAGVTQTPRYLIKTRGQQVTLSCSPISGHRSVSWYQQTPGQGLQFLFEYFSETQRNKGNFPGRFSGRQFSNSRSEMNVSTLELGDSALYLCASSGPSAGNYEQYFGPGTRLTVT.

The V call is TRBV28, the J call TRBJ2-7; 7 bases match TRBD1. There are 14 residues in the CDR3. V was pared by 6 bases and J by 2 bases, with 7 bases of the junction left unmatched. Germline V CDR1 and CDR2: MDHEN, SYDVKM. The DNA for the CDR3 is TGTGCCAGCAGGCAACAGGGGCGCGCCTACGAGCAGTACTTC. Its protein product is CASRQQGRAYEQYF.